This TCR beta chain was found in a study of blood T cell repertoires in COVID-19. The assay was immunoSEQ multiplex PCR, and TCRdb's table has in-frame clones only and misses some. The sample holds about 200,000 clones, 80% to 90% seen once. J was trimmed by 2 bases and V by 0 bases; bases with no gene match: 8. Germline V gives CDR1 SGHVS, CDR2 FNYEAQ. The CDR3 loop spans 17 amino acids. What was sequenced was peripheral blood. The gene calls are TRBV7-6 and TRBJ2-3; TRBD2 aligns across 7 bases. The clonotype comes from a human donor in a cohort sampled during active COVID-19. CDR3 nucleotides: TGTGCCAGCAGCTTAGCTGGCGGGAGTGGGATCACAGATACGCAGTATTTT. This translates into CASSLAGGSGITDTQYF.